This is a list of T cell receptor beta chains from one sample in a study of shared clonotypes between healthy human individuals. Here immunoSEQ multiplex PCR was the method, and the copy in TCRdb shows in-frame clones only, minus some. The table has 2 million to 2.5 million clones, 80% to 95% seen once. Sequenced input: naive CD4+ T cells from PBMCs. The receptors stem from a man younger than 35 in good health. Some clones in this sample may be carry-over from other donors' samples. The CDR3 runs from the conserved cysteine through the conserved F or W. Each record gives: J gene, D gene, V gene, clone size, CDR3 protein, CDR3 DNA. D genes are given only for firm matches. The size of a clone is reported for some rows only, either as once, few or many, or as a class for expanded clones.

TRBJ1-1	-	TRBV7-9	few	CASSFGMEITEAFF	TGTGCCAGCAGCTTCGGAATGGAGATCACTGAAGCTTTCTTT
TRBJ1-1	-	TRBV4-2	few	CASSQDQRNTEAFF	TGTGCCAGCAGCCAAGATCAGCGGAACACTGAAGCTTTCTTT
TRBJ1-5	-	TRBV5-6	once	CASSLAGQNQPQHF	TGTGCCAGCAGCTTGGCCGGACAGAATCAGCCCCAGCATTTT
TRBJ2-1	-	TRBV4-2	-	CASMDPAYNEQFF	TGTGCCAGCATGGACCCAGCCTACAATGAGCAGTTCTTC
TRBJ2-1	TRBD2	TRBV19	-	CASSIAGRTSYNEQFF	TGTGCCAGTAGTATAGCCGGGAGGACCTCCTACAATGAGCAGTTCTTC
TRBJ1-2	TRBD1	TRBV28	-	CASSVGQGMNYGYTF	TGTGCCAGCAGTGTAGGACAGGGGATGAACTATGGCTACACCTTC
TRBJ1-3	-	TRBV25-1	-	CASSRAGASGNTIYF	TGTGCCAGCAGTCGGGCAGGCGCCTCTGGAAACACCATATATTTT
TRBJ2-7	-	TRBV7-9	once	CASSLDVARSQYF	TGTGCCAGCAGCTTAGACGTCGCGAGATCCCAGTACTTC
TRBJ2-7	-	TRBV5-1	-	CASSGLNSYEQYF	TGCGCCAGCAGCGGCCTAAACTCCTACGAGCAGTACTTC
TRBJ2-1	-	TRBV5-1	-	CASNSWGESYNEQFF	TGCGCCAGCAACTCTTGGGGAGAATCCTACAATGAGCAGTTCTTC
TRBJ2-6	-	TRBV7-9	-	CASSLMGSLGANVLTF	TGTGCCAGCAGCTTAATGGGCAGCCTTGGGGCCAACGTCCTGACTTTC
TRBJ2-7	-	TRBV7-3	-	CASSPMTGGAPYEQYF	TGTGCCAGCAGCCCCATGACAGGAGGGGCTCCCTACGAGCAGTACTTC
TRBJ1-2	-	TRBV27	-	CASSSGGFYGYTF	TGTGCCAGCAGTTCGGGGGGGTTCTATGGCTACACCTTC
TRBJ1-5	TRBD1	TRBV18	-	CASSPQGARSNQPQHF	TGTGCCAGCTCACCACAGGGGGCGAGGAGCAATCAGCCCCAGCATTTT
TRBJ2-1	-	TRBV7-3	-	CASSLGGIREWFF	TGTGCCAGCAGCTTAGGTGGTATTCGGGAATGGTTCTTC
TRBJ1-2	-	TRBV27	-	CASSLSPGGTTYGYTF	TGTGCCAGCAGTTTATCGCCGGGGGGGACTACTTATGGCTACACCTTC
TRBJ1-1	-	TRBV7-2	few	CASSLVGNTEAFF	TGTGCCAGCAGCTTAGTGGGGAACACTGAAGCTTTCTTT
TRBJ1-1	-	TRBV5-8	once	CASSLEATAEAFF	TGTGCCAGCAGCTTGGAAGCGACGGCTGAAGCTTTCTTT
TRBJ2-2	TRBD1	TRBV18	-	CASSPGQGTGGELFF	TGTGCCAGCTCACCGGGACAGGGTACAGGCGGGGAGCTGTTTTTT
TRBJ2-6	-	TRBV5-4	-	CASSLGRGTSGANVLTF	TGTGCCAGCAGCCTTGGCCGGGGCACCTCTGGGGCCAACGTCCTGACTTTC
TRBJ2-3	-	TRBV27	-	CASSFPDTDTQYF	TGTGCCAGCAGTTTCCCAGACACAGATACGCAGTATTTT
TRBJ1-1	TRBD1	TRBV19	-	CASRQGRNTEAFF	TGTGCCAGCAGACAGGGGAGGAACACTGAAGCTTTCTTT
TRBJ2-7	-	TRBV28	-	CASHGALYEQYF	TGTGCCAGCCATGGGGCTCTCTACGAGCAGTACTTC
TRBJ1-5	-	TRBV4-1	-	CASSQAGTNQPQHF	TGCGCCAGCAGCCAAGCCGGGACCAATCAGCCCCAGCATTTT
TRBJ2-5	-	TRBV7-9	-	CASSQSGEQTQYF	TGTGCCAGCAGCCAATCAGGGGAGCAGACCCAGTACTTC
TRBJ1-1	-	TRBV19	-	CASSIGPPRLDTEAFF	TGTGCCAGTAGTATCGGTCCACCTCGATTGGACACTGAAGCTTTCTTT
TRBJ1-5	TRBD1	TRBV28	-	CASSSYRGSQPQHF	TGTGCCAGCAGTTCCTACAGGGGGAGTCAGCCCCAGCATTTT
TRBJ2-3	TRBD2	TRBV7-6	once	CASSKGAGPRGPDTQYF	TGTGCCAGCAGCAAAGGAGCGGGACCCAGAGGTCCAGATACGCAGTATTTT
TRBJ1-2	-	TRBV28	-	CASSLEGTIYGYTF	TGTGCCAGCAGTTTAGAGGGTACTATCTATGGCTACACCTTC
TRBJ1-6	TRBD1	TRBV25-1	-	CASSPDRRNSPLHF	TGTGCCAGCAGTCCGGACAGGCGTAATTCACCCCTCCACTTT
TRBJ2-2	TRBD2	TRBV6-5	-	CASSLGLAGVGELFF	TGTGCCAGCAGTCTGGGACTAGCGGGAGTCGGGGAGCTGTTTTTT
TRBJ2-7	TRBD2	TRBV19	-	CASSRGLAGPSSYEQYF	TGTGCCAGTTCTCGGGGACTAGCGGGCCCGTCCTCCTACGAGCAGTACTTC
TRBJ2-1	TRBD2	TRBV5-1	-	CASSLLDSGRYNEQFF	TGCGCCAGCAGCCTATTGGATAGCGGGAGGTACAATGAGCAGTTCTTC
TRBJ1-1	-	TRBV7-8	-	CASSLKLGGMNTEAFF	TGTGCCAGCAGCTTAAAGCTCGGAGGCATGAACACTGAAGCTTTCTTT
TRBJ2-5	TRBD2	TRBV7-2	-	CASSFRTSAMGAQYF	TGTGCCAGCAGCTTTCGGACTAGTGCCATGGGGGCCCAGTACTTC
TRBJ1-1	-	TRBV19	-	CASIRTEVDTEAFF	TGTGCCAGTATAAGGACGGAGGTAGACACTGAAGCTTTCTTT
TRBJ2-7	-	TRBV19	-	CASSSRRGAYEQYF	TGTGCCAGTAGTTCCCGCAGGGGGGCTTACGAGCAGTACTTC
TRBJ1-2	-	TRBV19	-	CASTFDTSDGYTF	TGTGCCAGTACCTTCGACACGAGTGATGGCTACACCTTC
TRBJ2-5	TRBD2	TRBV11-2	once	CASSSGLAGTKETQYF	TGTGCCAGCAGCTCCGGGCTAGCGGGAACAAAAGAGACCCAGTACTTC
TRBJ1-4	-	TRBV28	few	CASTIGGKLFF	TGTGCCAGCACCATCGGGGGAAAACTGTTTTTT
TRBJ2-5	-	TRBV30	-	CAWSVPDFKTQYF	TGTGCCTGGAGTGTACCGGACTTCAAGACCCAGTACTTC
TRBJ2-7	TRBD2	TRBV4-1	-	CASSHLWREGSYEQYF	TGCGCCAGCAGTCATCTGTGGCGGGAGGGCTCCTACGAGCAGTACTTC
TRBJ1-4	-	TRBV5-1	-	CASSLGERNEKLFF	TGCGCCAGCAGCTTGGGTGAGCGGAATGAAAAACTGTTTTTT
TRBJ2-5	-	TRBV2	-	CAINGRRLETQYF	TGTGCCATCAATGGCAGGCGCCTAGAGACCCAGTACTTC
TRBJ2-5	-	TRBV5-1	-	CASSLMGLTSETQYF	TGCGCCAGCAGCTTGATGGGCCTAACGTCGGAGACCCAGTACTTC
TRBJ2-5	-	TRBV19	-	CASSVRGRGEETQYF	TGTGCCAGTAGTGTCCGGGGCAGGGGTGAAGAGACCCAGTACTTC
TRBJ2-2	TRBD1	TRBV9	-	CASSGQGAPNTGELFF	TGTGCCAGCAGCGGACAGGGGGCTCCGAACACCGGGGAGCTGTTTTTT
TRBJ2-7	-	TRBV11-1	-	CASSMRDQRLYEQYF	TGTGCCAGCAGTATGCGGGACCAGCGATTATACGAGCAGTACTTC